This T cell receptor (beta chain) was found in a study of shared T cell receptors in the human thymus. The CDR3 covers 15 residues. J lost 6 bases, V lost 7 bases, and 12 bases had no gene match. The germline CDR1 and CDR2 sequences are SQVTM and ANQGSEA. Some clones are missing from TCRdb's copy, which holds only in-frame ones; the method was immunoSEQ multiplex PCR. The data contain 550,000 to 800,000 clones, roughly 88% of them seen just once; the ten biggest clones take up roughly 0.01%. This same sample was also taken into another study, of human thymus T cells. From that study: Serving as donors were healthy Finnish infants, each of whom was having open corrective surgery for congenital heart defects. Resections that were taken during corrective heart surgery supplied the thymus tissue. Seemingly biased V and J gene usage marked thymic and blood repertoires. There were highly overlapping thymic repertoires among unrelated individuals, as related research reported.

This TCR was recovered from a girl in the first two years of life with a congenital heart defect. The V and J genes are TRBV29-1 and TRBJ1-2, with 12 bases identical to TRBD1. The sample comprised thymocytes. The CDR3 is CSDGTGGAKGHGYTF. The CDR3 nucleotides read TGCAGCGATGGGACAGGGGGCGCAAAGGGCCATGGCTACACCTTC.